This T cell receptor beta chain was recovered during a study of cytomegalovirus exposure and HLA in healthy donors. Study as a whole: Out of 398 genotyped donors, about 80% belonged to the Caucasian-associated ancestry cluster. Study-level findings and limits: The study put some 150 TCR beta chains on its list as cytomegalovirus-associated.

The study ran its PCR with 60 Vbeta and 13 Jbeta primers. The protocol was immunoSEQ multiplex PCR, while the TCRdb copy is restricted to in-frame clones and leaves out a portion. The sample consists of 150,000 or so clones, 60% to 85% of them appearing once. V dropped 2 bases and J dropped 10; count of bases not matched to a gene: 11. CDR1 LGHNA and CDR2 YSLEER come from the germline V gene. This CDR3 is built from 15 residues. Comment on this clone: The antigen is undetermined.

The sequence was collected from a man aged 40-49 years in good health and CMV-seropositive. The source material was PBMCs. The genes are TRBV4-3 and TRBJ2-1; 7 nucleotides align to TRBD1. The CDR3 protein is CASSQRTTGTGEQFF. The DNA for the CDR3 is TGCGCCAGCAGCCAAAGGACGACAGGGACCGGAGAGCAGTTCTTC.